Listed here is a single T cell receptor (beta chain). The antigen is not known. Germline V gives CDR1 SGHNT, CDR2 YENEEA. V shed 5 bases and J 4 bases; nucleotides not matched to a gene: 8. This CDR3 is built from 17 residues. Repertoires were generated with immunoSEQ multiplex PCR, while TCRdb's copy carries only in-frame clones and drops some. Here the sample spans some 140,000 clones, about 88% being singletons. This sample stems from a study of T cell responses to AZD1222 COVID-19 vaccine. Looking at the study overall: Second-dose intervals of approximately 4 or approximately 12 weeks were pooled.

The study, taken as a whole, reports: Spike-specific TCR breadth and depth went up after people got two AZD1222 doses. Reportedly, nearly half of unique spike TCRs recognized epitopes outside B.1.351/B.1.1.7 mutations. The span of vaccine-associated CD4 TCRs extended across spike, with dominance at 160-218 and 743-854.

The source is an adult in good health. The chain couples TRBV11-3 to TRBJ2-5, with 15 nucleotides matching TRBD2. The sample here was peripheral blood, taken on day 0 of AZD1222 vaccination. CDR3 sequence: CASSLGLAGGLLETQYF. The CDR3, as DNA: TGTGCCAGCAGCCTGGGACTAGCGGGAGGTTTATTAGAGACCCAGTACTTC. Full variable domain (missing parts from reference TRBV11-3 and TRBJ2-5): EAGVVQSPRYKIIEKKQPVAFWCNPISGHNTLYWYLQNLGQGPELLIRYENEEAVDDSQLPKDRFSAERLKGVDSTLKIQPAELGDSAVYLCASSLGLAGGLLETQYFGPGTRLLVL.